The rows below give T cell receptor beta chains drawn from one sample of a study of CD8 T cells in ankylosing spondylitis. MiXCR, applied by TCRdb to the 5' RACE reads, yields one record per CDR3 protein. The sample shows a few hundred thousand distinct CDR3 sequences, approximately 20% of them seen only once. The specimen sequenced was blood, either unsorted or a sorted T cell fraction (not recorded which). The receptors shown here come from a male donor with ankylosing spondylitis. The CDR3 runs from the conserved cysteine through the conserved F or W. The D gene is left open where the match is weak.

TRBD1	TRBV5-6	CASTRTGSNQPQHF
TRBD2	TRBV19	CASSIRLAGPSGANVLTF
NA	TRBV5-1	CASSPQGGTDTQYF
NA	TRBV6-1	CASSEEVYRAYEQYF
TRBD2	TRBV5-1	CASSQAGLVIFAGETQYF
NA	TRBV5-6	CASSYVGESPLHF
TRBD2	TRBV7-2	CASSSAVARGGETQYF
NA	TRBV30	CAWSGEINQPQHF
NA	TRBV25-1	CASSEDPPNSPLHF
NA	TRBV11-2	CASSSMTTEAFF
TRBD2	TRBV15	CATSKRGPPRGGSDTQYF
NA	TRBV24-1	CATSDTTGPTNEQFF
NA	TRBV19	CASSIGSGGRDEQFF
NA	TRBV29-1	CSVESYRSTDTQYF
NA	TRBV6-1	CASSGGGGSNQPQHF
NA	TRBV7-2	CASSRRNQAYEQYF
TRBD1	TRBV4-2	CASSQGDRGYYEQYF
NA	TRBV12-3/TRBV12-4	CASSPGRPNQPQHF
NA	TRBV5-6	CASSLAAAMNTEAFF
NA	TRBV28	CASSLGGDWNQPQHF
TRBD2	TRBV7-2	CASSLALTSARSYEQYF
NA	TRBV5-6	CASSLGASIMGTGELFF
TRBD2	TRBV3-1	CASSQDWGGAGANVLTF
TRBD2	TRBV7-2	CASSASSGIHEQFF
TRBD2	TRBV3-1	CASSQTSGRAGELFF
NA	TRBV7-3	CASSYIGREQYF
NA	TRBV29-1	CSVGGEYGYTF
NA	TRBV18	CASSRPGPTFEQFF
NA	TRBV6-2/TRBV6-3	CAITPDSLTYEQYF
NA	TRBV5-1	CASSVTGTGNSGANVLTF
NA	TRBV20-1	CSAPRLGTTEAFF
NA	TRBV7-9	CASSPRTPLGETRYF
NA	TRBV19	CASSIPTTGELFF
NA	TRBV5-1	CASSFFNRPSRGEAFF
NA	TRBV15	CATSRDTSTDTQYF
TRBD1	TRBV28	CASSLSTGGHQPQHF
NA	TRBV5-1	CASSLSQGSDTGELFF
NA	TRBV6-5	CASSYRGRSADTQYF
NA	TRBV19	CASSYTSGSFSDTQYF
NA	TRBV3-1	CASSQGSGDQPQHF
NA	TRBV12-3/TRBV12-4	CASSPQVGSDTQYF
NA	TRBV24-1	CATSENTGRTGELFF
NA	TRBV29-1	CSVGPTVGARFF
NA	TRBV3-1	CASSQGPGEQYF
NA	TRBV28	CASSSPGRYQETQYF
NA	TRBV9	CASSVGPAMNTEAFF
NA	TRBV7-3	CASSSHGASEQFF
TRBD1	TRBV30	CAWGGEDRRYEQYF
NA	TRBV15	CATSRTFLGTDSPLHF
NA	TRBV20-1	CSARDRFGALNTEAFF
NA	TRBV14	CASSPGPPRWFF
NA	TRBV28	CASTRPSTYEQYF
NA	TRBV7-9	CASSLVYEKLFF
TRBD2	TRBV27	CASSVSGPYNEQFF